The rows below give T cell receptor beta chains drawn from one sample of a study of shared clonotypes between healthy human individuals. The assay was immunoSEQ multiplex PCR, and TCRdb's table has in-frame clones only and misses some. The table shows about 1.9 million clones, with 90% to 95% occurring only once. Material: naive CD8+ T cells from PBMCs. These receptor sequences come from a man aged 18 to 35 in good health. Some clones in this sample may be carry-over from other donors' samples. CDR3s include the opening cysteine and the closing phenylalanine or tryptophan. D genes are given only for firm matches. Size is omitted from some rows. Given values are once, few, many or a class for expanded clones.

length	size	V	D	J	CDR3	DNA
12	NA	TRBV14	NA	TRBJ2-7	CASSQQGFEQYF	TGTGCCAGCAGCCAACAGGGGTTTGAGCAGTACTTC
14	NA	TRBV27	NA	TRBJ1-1	CASSLFSGDTEAFF	TGTGCCAGCAGTTTATTCTCGGGGGACACTGAAGCTTTCTTT
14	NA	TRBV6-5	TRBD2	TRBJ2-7	CASRLLAGAYEQYF	TGTGCCAGCAGATTACTAGCGGGGGCCTACGAGCAGTACTTC
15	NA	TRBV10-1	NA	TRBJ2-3	CASSDGGTSTDTQYF	TGCGCCAGCAGTGACGGGGGCACTAGCACAGATACGCAGTATTTT
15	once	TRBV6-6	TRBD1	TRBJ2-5	CASSSWTGRQETQYF	TGTGCCAGCAGTTCCTGGACAGGTCGTCAAGAGACCCAGTACTTC
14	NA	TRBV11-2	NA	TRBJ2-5	CASSSLTAEETQYF	TGTGCCAGCAGCTCCTTGACTGCGGAAGAGACCCAGTACTTC
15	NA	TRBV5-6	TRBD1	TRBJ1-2	CASSRGRGRANGYTF	TGTGCCAGCAGCAGGGGCAGGGGGCGCGCGAATGGCTACACCTTC
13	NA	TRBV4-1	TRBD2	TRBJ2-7	CASSPLAGREQYF	TGCGCCAGCAGCCCTCTAGCGGGACGCGAGCAGTACTTC
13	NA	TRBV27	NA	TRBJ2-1	CASSGWSYNEQFF	TGTGCCAGCTCAGGATGGTCCTACAATGAGCAGTTCTTC
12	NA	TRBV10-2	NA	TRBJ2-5	CASNPGRETQYF	TGCGCCAGCAACCCGGGTCGAGAGACCCAGTACTTC
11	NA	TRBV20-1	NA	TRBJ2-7	CSAKDGYEQYF	TGCAGTGCCAAGGACGGCTACGAGCAGTACTTC
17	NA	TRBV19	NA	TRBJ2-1	CASSIPRVLSSYNEQFF	TGTGCCAGTAGTATTCCTAGGGTCCTGAGCTCCTACAATGAGCAGTTCTTC
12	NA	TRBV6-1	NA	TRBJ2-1	CASSRLWNEQFF	TGTGCCAGCAGCCGTCTTTGGAATGAGCAGTTCTTC
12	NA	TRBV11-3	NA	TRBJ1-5	CASSVIGQPQHF	TGTGCCAGCAGCGTCATAGGGCAGCCCCAGCATTTT
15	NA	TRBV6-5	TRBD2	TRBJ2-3	CATVQRRGATDTQYF	TGTGCCACCGTTCAGAGGCGGGGGGCCACAGATACGCAGTATTTT
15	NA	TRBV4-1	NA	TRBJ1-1	CASSPLGSGNTEAFF	TGCGCCAGCAGCCCTCTAGGGTCTGGGAACACTGAAGCTTTCTTT
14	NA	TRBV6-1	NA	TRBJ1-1	CASSERQLNTEAFF	TGTGCCAGCAGTGAAAGGCAATTGAACACTGAAGCTTTCTTT
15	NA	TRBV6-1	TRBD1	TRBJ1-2	CASSDGQGGNYGYTF	TGTGCCAGCAGTGATGGACAGGGGGGCAACTATGGCTACACCTTC
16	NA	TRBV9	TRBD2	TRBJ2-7	CASSSLAGGPGYEQYF	TGTGCCAGCAGCTCGCTAGCGGGAGGGCCGGGCTACGAGCAGTACTTC
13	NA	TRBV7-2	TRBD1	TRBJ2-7	CASRGQSSYEQYF	TGTGCCAGCAGGGGACAGTCCTCCTACGAGCAGTACTTC
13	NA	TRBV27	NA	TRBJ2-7	CASSSGLSYEQYF	TGTGCCAGCAGTTCAGGACTCTCCTACGAGCAGTACTTC
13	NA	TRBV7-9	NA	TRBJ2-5	CASSLVDMRQQYF	TGTGCCAGCAGCTTAGTGGACATGCGTCAGCAGTACTTC
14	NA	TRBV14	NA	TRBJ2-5	CASSQGPFQETQYF	TGTGCCAGCAGCCAAGGCCCATTCCAAGAGACCCAGTACTTC
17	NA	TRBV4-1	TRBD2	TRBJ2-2	CAAQASGRAPFTGELFF	TGCGCCGCACAGGCTAGCGGGAGGGCCCCGTTTACCGGGGAGCTGTTTTTT
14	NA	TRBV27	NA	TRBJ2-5	CASSWFGDQETQYF	TGTGCCAGCTCCTGGTTCGGGGACCAAGAGACCCAGTACTTC
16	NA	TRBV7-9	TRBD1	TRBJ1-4	CASSRSTGGRNEKLFF	TGTGCCAGCAGCCGCTCGACAGGGGGCAGGAATGAAAAACTGTTTTTT
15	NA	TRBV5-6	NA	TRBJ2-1	CASSPNIGGYNEQFF	TGTGCCAGCAGCCCCAATATCGGGGGTTACAATGAGCAGTTCTTC
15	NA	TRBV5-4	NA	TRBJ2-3	CASSLELVTADTQYF	TGTGCCAGCAGCTTGGAACTAGTCACAGCAGATACGCAGTATTTT
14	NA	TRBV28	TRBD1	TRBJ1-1	CASTPRGLRIEAFF	TGTGCCAGCACCCCTAGGGGGCTGAGGATTGAAGCTTTCTTT
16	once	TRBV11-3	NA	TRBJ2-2	CASSLSGVRNTGELFF	TGTGCCAGCAGCTTATCGGGGGTGAGGAACACCGGGGAGCTGTTTTTT
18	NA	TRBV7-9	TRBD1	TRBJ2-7	CASRDDHGRDSVSYEQYF	TGTGCCAGCAGGGATGACCATGGCCGGGACAGCGTCTCCTACGAGCAGTACTTC
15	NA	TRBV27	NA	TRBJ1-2	CASSLIRGGSYGYTF	TGTGCCAGCAGTTTGATACGGGGGGGAAGCTATGGCTACACCTTC
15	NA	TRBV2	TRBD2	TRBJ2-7	CASSEWGEGTYEQYF	TGTGCCAGCAGTGAATGGGGGGAGGGTACCTACGAGCAGTACTTC
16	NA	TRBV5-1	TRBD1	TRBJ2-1	CASSLAGTGLGNEQFF	TGCGCCAGCAGCTTGGCCGGGACAGGGTTAGGCAATGAGCAGTTCTTC
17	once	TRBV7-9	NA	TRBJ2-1	CASSLPPSGSGRNEQFF	TGTGCCAGCAGCTTACCCCCGTCGGGCAGTGGGCGGAATGAGCAGTTCTTC
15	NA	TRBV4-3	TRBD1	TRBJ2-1	CASSQRTGDYNEQFF	TGCGCCAGCAGCCAACGGACAGGGGACTACAATGAGCAGTTCTTC
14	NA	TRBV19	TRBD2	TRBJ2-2	CAIKPSGNTGELFF	TGTGCCATCAAGCCTAGCGGAAACACCGGGGAGCTGTTTTTT
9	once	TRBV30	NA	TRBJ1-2	CACGHGYTF	TGTGCCTGTGGGCATGGCTACACCTTC
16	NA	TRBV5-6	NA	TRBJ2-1	CASSLPRTVSYNEQFF	TGTGCCAGCAGCCTACCTCGGACAGTCTCCTACAATGAGCAGTTCTTC
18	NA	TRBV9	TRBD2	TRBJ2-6	CASSALGLAGPGANVLTF	TGTGCCAGCAGCGCACTCGGACTAGCGGGACCTGGGGCCAACGTCCTGACTTTC
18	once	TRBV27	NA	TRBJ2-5	CASSLSQGHRFDWATQYF	TGTGCCAGCAGTTTATCGCAAGGACACCGGTTTGACTGGGCCACCCAGTACTTC
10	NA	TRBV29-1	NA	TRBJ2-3	CSVGGGTQYF	TGCAGCGTTGGGGGCGGGACGCAGTATTTT
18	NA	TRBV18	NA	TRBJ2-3	CASSPLAWGGGRDDTQYF	TGTGCCAGCTCACCTCTCGCCTGGGGTGGAGGCAGGGATGATACGCAGTATTTT
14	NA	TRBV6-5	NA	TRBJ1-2	CASSYGTTNYGYTF	TGTGCCAGCAGTTACGGGACAACTAACTATGGCTACACCTTC
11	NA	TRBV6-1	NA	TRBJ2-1	CASNYHNEQFF	TGTGCCAGCAACTACCATAATGAGCAGTTCTTC
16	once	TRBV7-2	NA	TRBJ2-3	CASSLAQGLGTDTQYF	TGTGCCAGCAGCTTAGCCCAGGGTCTGGGCACAGATACGCAGTATTTT
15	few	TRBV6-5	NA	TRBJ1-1	CASHSGLVGKLEAFF	TGTGCCAGCCATTCGGGGTTAGTCGGGAAGCTTGAAGCTTTCTTT